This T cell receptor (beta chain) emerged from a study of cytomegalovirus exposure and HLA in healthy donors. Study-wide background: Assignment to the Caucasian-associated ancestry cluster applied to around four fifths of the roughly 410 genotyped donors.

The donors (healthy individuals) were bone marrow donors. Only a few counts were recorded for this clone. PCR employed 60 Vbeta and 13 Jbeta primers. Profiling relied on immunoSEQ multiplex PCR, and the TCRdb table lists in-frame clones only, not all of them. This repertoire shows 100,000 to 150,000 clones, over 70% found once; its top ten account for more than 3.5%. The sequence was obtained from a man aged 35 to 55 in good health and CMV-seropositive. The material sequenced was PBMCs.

The CDR3 protein is CASSLSGANLNEQFF. CDR3 in DNA: TGCGCCAGCAGCTTGTCCGGAGCGAATTTGAATGAGCAGTTCTTC. This chain uses TRBV5-1 with TRBJ2-1, with D hard to call. Looked up from germline, CDR1 is SGHRS and CDR2 is YFSETQ. Trimming pared 1 base from V and 7 bases from J, leaving 15 bases between. CDR3 length: 15 residues.